Described below is a single TCR beta chain sequence and its context. The CDR3 is 14 amino acids. Trimming left V 6 bases short and J 2 bases short, with 14 bases between. Germline lookup yields CDR1 ENHRY and CDR2 SYGVKD. These data are taken from a study of blood T cell repertoires in COVID-19. Study background: Sites across the United States, Italy and Spain contributed samples from acute and convalescent COVID-19.

Original processing methods: The assay estimated nucleated cells by amplifying reference gene primers. Sequencing was performed with immunoSEQ multiplex PCR; in TCRdb, only in-frame clones are kept and a portion is missing. Clone size and the V and J calls come from that table; the DNA yielded D and trimming. The sample holds 240,000 or so clones; 86% are singletons and the top ten take around an eighth. Sequencing was carried out using peripheral blood. The sequence came from a man older than 75 with acute or convalescent COVID-19. The chain uses TRBV10-3 and TRBJ2-7; D gene unclear. For the CDR3, the DNA is TGTGCCATCAGAGTGGATTTGGCGGCCTACGAGCAGTACTTC. It encodes CAIRVDLAAYEQYF.